These T cell receptor beta chains were read from a single sample in a study of blood T cells in healthy people across ages. Using its own MiXCR run on the 5' RACE reads, TCRdb lists one record per CDR3 protein. The sample holds about 1.8 million distinct CDR3 sequences, around 48% seen once. Sequencing was performed on blood. These TCRs come from a middle-aged woman in good health. Both conserved end residues are part of each CDR3. The order of the fields is V gene, D gene, clone size, J gene, CDR3 DNA, CDR3 protein. D genes are given only for firm matches. The size entry is marked missing in some rows and otherwise reads once, few, many or a size class.

v_call: TRBV7-4; d_call: NA; clone_size: NA; j_call: TRBJ2-1; cdr3_nt: TGTGCCAGCAGCTTTCGGGACGAGCGGGTTCTTAGGAATGAGCAGTTCTTC; cdr3_aa: CASSFRDERVLRNEQFF
v_call: TRBV20-1; d_call: TRBD1; clone_size: few; j_call: TRBJ2-5; cdr3_nt: TGCAGTGCTAGAGATATGGGCAGGGGGCCGATGACCCAGTACTTC; cdr3_aa: CSARDMGRGPMTQYF
v_call: TRBV2; d_call: NA; clone_size: NA; j_call: TRBJ2-5; cdr3_nt: TGTGCCAGCAGTTCCGGGACCTCACCACAAGAGACCCAGTACTTC; cdr3_aa: CASSSGTSPQETQYF
v_call: TRBV12-5; d_call: NA; clone_size: NA; j_call: TRBJ2-5; cdr3_nt: TGTGCTAGTGGTTTGGACCCGGGCGAGCAAGAGACCCAGTACTTC; cdr3_aa: CASGLDPGEQETQYF
v_call: TRBV7-2; d_call: NA; clone_size: NA; j_call: TRBJ2-6; cdr3_nt: TGTGCCAGCAGCTTAGTTGGGGTTTCCAGTACTGGGGCCAACGTCCTGACTTTC; cdr3_aa: CASSLVGVSSTGANVLTF
v_call: TRBV15; d_call: TRBD2; clone_size: NA; j_call: TRBJ2-3; cdr3_nt: TGTGCCACCAGCGGACTTGGGACCCCGATAGCGGGGGGGCGATACACAGGTACGCAGTATTTT; cdr3_aa: CATSGLGTPIAGGRYTGTQYF
v_call: TRBV7-2; d_call: NA; clone_size: few; j_call: TRBJ1-5; cdr3_nt: TGTGCCAGCAGCCCCCAACAGGGTCAGCCCCAGCATTTT; cdr3_aa: CASSPQQGQPQHF
v_call: TRBV20-1; d_call: NA; clone_size: NA; j_call: TRBJ1-5; cdr3_nt: TGCAGTGCTAATATCCGGTTTAGCAATCAGCCCCAGCATTTT; cdr3_aa: CSANIRFSNQPQHF
v_call: TRBV7-9; d_call: TRBD1; clone_size: once; j_call: TRBJ2-1; cdr3_nt: TGTGCCAGCAGCTTAGCCTCCAACAGGGACAGGCCCTACAATGAGCAGTTCTTC; cdr3_aa: CASSLASNRDRPYNEQFF
v_call: TRBV29-1; d_call: TRBD2; clone_size: NA; j_call: TRBJ2-3; cdr3_nt: TGCAGCGTTGTATTCAAGCGGGGGGGTAGAGGCACAGATACGCAGTATTTT; cdr3_aa: CSVVFKRGGRGTDTQYF
v_call: TRBV20-1; d_call: NA; clone_size: NA; j_call: TRBJ1-5; cdr3_nt: TGCAGTGCTAGACCAGGGCGAACAGGCTCGAATCAGCCCCAGCATTTT; cdr3_aa: CSARPGRTGSNQPQHF
v_call: TRBV9; d_call: NA; clone_size: NA; j_call: TRBJ2-5; cdr3_nt: TGTGCCAGCAGCCTAGAGACAGGGAGGTTTGAGACCCAGTACTTC; cdr3_aa: CASSLETGRFETQYF
v_call: TRBV7-3; d_call: NA; clone_size: few; j_call: TRBJ1-1; cdr3_nt: TGTGCCAGCAGCCTTATCCCAATGAACACTGAAGCTTTCTTT; cdr3_aa: CASSLIPMNTEAFF